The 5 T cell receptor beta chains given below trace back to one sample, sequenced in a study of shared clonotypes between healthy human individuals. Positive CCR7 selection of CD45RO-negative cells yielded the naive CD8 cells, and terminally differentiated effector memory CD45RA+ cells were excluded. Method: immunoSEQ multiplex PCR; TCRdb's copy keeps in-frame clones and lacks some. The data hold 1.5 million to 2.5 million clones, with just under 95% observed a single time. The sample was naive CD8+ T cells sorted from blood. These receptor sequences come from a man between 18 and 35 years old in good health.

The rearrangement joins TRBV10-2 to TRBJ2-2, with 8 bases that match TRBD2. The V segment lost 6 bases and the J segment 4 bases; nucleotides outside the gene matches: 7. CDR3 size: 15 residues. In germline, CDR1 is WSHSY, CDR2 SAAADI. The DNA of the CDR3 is TGCGCCAGCAGGGGGACTAGAGGGGGCACCGGGGAGCTGTTTTTT. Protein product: CASRGTRGGTGELFF.

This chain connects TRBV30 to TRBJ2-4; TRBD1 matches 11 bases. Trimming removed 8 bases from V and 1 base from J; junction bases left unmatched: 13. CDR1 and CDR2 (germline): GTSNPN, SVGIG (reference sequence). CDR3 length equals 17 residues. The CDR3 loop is CAPRPGTGGLAKNIQYF. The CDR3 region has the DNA TGTGCCCCGCGTCCCGGGACAGGGGGTCTGGCCAAAAACATTCAGTACTTC.

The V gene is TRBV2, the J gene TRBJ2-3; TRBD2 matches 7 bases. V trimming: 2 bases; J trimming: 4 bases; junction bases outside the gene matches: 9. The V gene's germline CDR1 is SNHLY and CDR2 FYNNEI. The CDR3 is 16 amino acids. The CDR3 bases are TGTGCCAGCAGTGAATGGGGCGGGAGTTGGTCAGATACGCAGTATTTT. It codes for CASSEWGGSWSDTQYF.

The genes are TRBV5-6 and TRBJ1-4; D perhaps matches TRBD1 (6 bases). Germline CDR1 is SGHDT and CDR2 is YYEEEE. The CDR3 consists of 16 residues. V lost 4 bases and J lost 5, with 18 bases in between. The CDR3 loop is CASSLSRTDLNEKLFF. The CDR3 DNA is TGTGCCAGCAGCCTATCGCGGACAGACTTAAATGAAAAACTGTTTTTT.

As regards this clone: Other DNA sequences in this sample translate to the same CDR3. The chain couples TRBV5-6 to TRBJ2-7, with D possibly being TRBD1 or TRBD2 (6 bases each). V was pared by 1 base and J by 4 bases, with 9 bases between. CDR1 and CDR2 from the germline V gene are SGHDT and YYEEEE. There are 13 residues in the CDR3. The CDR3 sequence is CASSLWGAYEQYF. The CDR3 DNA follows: TGTGCCAGCAGCTTGTGGGGGGCTTACGAGCAGTACTTC.